One sample yielded the 24 T cell receptor beta chains listed below, sequenced in a study of radiation and T cells in renal cell carcinoma. Time point given: baseline pretreatment blood. Indicated treatment: 15 Gy SBRT to primary tumor, nephrectomy 4 weeks later. The repertoire was sequenced with immunoSEQ multiplex PCR; TCRdb's copy has only in-frame clones and lacks some. The sample has 150,000 or so clones, roughly 88% seen once. This material consisted of blood, taken from a patient whose treatment included radiotherapy and nephrectomy. The receptors stem from a woman aged 45-60 years with renal cell carcinoma.

This clone has a single count. The chain recombines TRBV6-1 with TRBJ1-6; D is uncertain. This CDR3 spans 14 amino acids. Trimming took 7 bases from V and 7 from J, leaving 14 bases between them. Germline lookup yields CDR1 MNHNS and CDR2 SASEGT. The CDR3 DNA follows: TGTGCCAGCACTCTGGGCCTCAGGAATTCACCCCTCCACTTT. Translated: CASTLGLRNSPLHF.

The gene calls are TRBV10-3 and TRBJ2-5; TRBD1 agrees at 9 bases. The germline gives CDR1 ENHRY, CDR2 SYGVKD. Trimming took 6 bases from V and 5 from J; bases not matched to a gene: 7. CDR3 length equals 14 residues. The CDR3 here is CAIRGDREAETQYF. DNA of the CDR3: TGTGCCATCAGGGGGGACAGGGAGGCTGAGACCCAGTACTTC.

This clone was recorded a few times. The J gene is TRBJ2-7, the V gene TRBV11-1; possibly TRBD1 or TRBD2 for D (5 bases each). The V and J ends lost 5 bases and 0 bases respectively, with 11 bases between them. Germline V lookup: CDR1 SGHAT, CDR2 FQDESV (reference sequence). The CDR3 has 14 amino acids. DNA of the CDR3: TGTGCCAGCAGCAACAGGAGGTACTCCTACGAGCAGTACTTC. Amino acids: CASSNRRYSYEQYF.

The gene calls are TRBV4-2 and TRBJ1-4, with D possibly being TRBD1 (6 bases). This CDR3 has 16 residues. Germline CDR1 and CDR2: LGHNA and YNFKEQ. V lost 1 base to trimming and J lost 4 bases, with 13 bases between them. CDR3 region: CASSQVGQRVNEKLFF. The CDR3 DNA reads TGTGCCAGCAGCCAAGTTGGACAGCGAGTTAATGAAAAACTGTTTTTT.

This chain joins TRBV11-3 and TRBJ2-1; D possibly corresponds to TRBD1 (5 bases). Germline assignment: CDR1 SGHNT and CDR2 YENEEA. The germline V and J ends were trimmed by 0 bases and 10 bases, with 10 bases remaining between them. There are 13 residues in the CDR3. The CDR3 protein is CASSLETEKEQFF. The DNA for the CDR3 is TGTGCCAGCAGCTTAGAGACAGAGAAGGAGCAGTTCTTC.

The chain links TRBV7-9 to TRBJ2-2; 10 nucleotides line up with TRBD2. V lost 5 bases to trimming and J lost 5 bases; unmatched junction nucleotides: 8. This CDR3 has 16 amino acids. Germline values: CDR1 SEHNR, CDR2 FQNEAQ (reference sequence). The chain's CDR3 is CASSTLAGKGTGELFF. In DNA, the CDR3 is TGTGCCAGCAGCACACTAGCGGGGAAGGGGACCGGGGAGCTGTTTTTT.

This clone was seen a single time. J is TRBJ1-6 and V is TRBV6-5; D is undetermined. The CDR3 sequence is 16 residues long. The germline V and J ends were trimmed by 2 bases and 2 bases, with 10 bases remaining between them. The germline gives CDR1 MNHEY, CDR2 SVGAGI. The CDR3: CASSYDVRTYNSPLHF. For the CDR3, the DNA is TGTGCCAGCAGTTACGATGTGAGGACCTATAATTCACCCCTCCACTTT.

This clone turned up a few times. The chain combines TRBV29-1 with TRBJ1-2, with 8 bases aligning to TRBD1. Germline CDR1 is SQVTM and CDR2 is ANQGSEA. V gave up 6 bases and J gave up 7 bases; unmatched junction bases: 10. The CDR3 has 13 residues. The CDR3 loop is CSVTMDRDAGYTF. CDR3 bases: TGCAGCGTAACTATGGACAGGGACGCTGGCTACACCTTC.

The V call is TRBV15, the J call TRBJ1-2; no clear D. This CDR3 is 14 amino acids long. The V end lost 0 bases, the J end lost 4 bases, and 9 bases lay between the germline ends. Germline-derived CDR1 and CDR2 are LNHNV and YYDKDF (reference sequence). CDR3 region: CATSRDRSLYGYTF. For the CDR3, the DNA is TGTGCCACCAGCAGAGATCGATCCCTCTATGGCTACACCTTC.

The CDR3 loop is CASSPMLGTETEAFF. Here the CDR3 DNA reads TGTGCCAGCTCACCCATGTTAGGGACGGAGACTGAAGCTTTCTTT. V and J are TRBV18 and TRBJ1-1; TRBD1 is a possible D gene (5 bases). There are 15 residues in the CDR3. The germline V gene has CDR1 KGHSH and CDR2 LQKENI. The ends were cut back, 3 bases at V and 5 bases at J, with 16 bases in the middle. The full variable domain, its missing parts supplied by reference TRBV18 and TRBJ1-1, is NAGVMQNPRHLVRRRGQEARLRCSPMKGHSHVYWYRQLPEEGLKFMVYLQKENIIDESGMPKERFSAEFPKEGPSILRIQQVVRGDSAAYFCASSPMLGTETEAFFGQGTRLTVV.

The V call is TRBV5-6, the J call TRBJ1-2; tentative D call: TRBD1 (5 bases). V was clipped by 3 bases and J by 5 bases, with 11 bases between them. Germline assignment: CDR1 SGHDT and CDR2 YYEEEE. The length of the CDR3 is 13 residues. CDR3 coding DNA: TGTGCCAGCAGCTCGGGGGTGGGATATGGCTACACCTTC. It codes for CASSSGVGYGYTF.

This clone was seen once. This sequence joins TRBV2 and TRBJ2-7; perhaps TRBD2 as D (6 bases). The CDR3 totals 14 residues. Between the trimmed V and J ends, which lost 2 bases and 1 base, there was a span of 9 bases. The V gene's germline CDR1 is SNHLY and CDR2 FYNNEI. The CDR3 DNA sequence: TGTGCCAGCAGTGAACGGAGGGCATCCTACGAGCAGTACTTC. It codes for CASSERRASYEQYF.

This clone was counted a few times. The V call is TRBV20-1, the J call TRBJ1-5; no reliable D call. V lost 4 bases to trimming and J lost 2 bases, with 3 bases between them. Germline CDR1 is DFQATT and CDR2 is SNEGSKA (reference sequence). The CDR3 is made up of 11 amino acids. CDR3 nucleotide sequence: TGCAGTGCTAAAGGCAATCAGCCCCAGCATTTT. Protein: CSAKGNQPQHF.

The chain has TRBV25-1 and TRBJ2-5; 7 nucleotides match TRBD1. In germline, CDR1 is MGHDK, CDR2 SYGVNS. After removal of 4 bases from V and 3 bases from J, the junction contained 11 bases not matched to a gene. This CDR3 is built from 16 residues. CDR3 sequence (DNA): TGTGCCAGCAGTGCCACAAGACAGGGTCAAAAAGAGACCCAGTACTTC. Its translation is CASSATRQGQKETQYF.

The rearrangement links TRBV7-2 to TRBJ1-5, with 10 nucleotides matching TRBD1. This CDR3 spans 17 amino acids. V trimming: 5 bases; J trimming: 3 bases; junction bases outside the gene matches: 10. The V gene's germline CDR1 is SGHTA and CDR2 FQGNSA. The CDR3 bases are TGTGCCAGCAGCCAAGAGGGGGACAGGGGATTCAATCAGCCCCAGCATTTT. This sequence encodes CASSQEGDRGFNQPQHF.

V gene TRBV6-5 combines with J gene TRBJ1-1, with D possibly being TRBD1 (5 bases). Trimming took off 6 bases at V and 0 bases at J, with 14 bases between the two ends. Germline CDR1 and CDR2: MNHEY and SVGAGI. This CDR3 contains 15 residues. The CDR3 loop is CASSRPTDMNTEAFF. The CDR3 DNA sequence: TGTGCCAGCAGCCGTCCGACAGACATGAACACTGAAGCTTTCTTT.

V and J are TRBV11-2 and TRBJ1-6; 10 nucleotides match TRBD1. The V and J ends lost 4 bases and 9 bases, in that order; junction bases with no gene match: 9. In germline, CDR1 is SGHAT, CDR2 FQNNGV. CDR3 length equals 16 residues. For the CDR3, the DNA is TGTGCCAGCAGCTATACCGGGACAGGGGTAGCTTCACCCCTCCACTTT. This encodes CASSYTGTGVASPLHF.

This clone was counted a single time. This chain connects TRBV4-3 to TRBJ1-4; no reliable D call. Trimming left V 1 base short and J 0 bases short, with 12 bases between. This CDR3 is 17 amino acids long. Germline values: CDR1 LGHNA, CDR2 YSLEER. CDR3: CASSQALSSATNEKLFF. CDR3 DNA sequence: TGCGCCAGCAGCCAAGCGTTATCATCCGCAACTAATGAAAAACTGTTTTTT.

V and J are TRBV7-2 and TRBJ2-2; the D is unclear. The length of the CDR3 is 14 residues. The V end was cut by 4 bases, the J end by 7 bases, with 13 bases between. Germline CDR1 SGHTA, CDR2 FQGNSA. For the CDR3, the DNA is TGTGCCAGCAGCTACGTAGGGATGGGCGGGGAGCTGTTTTTT. Protein product: CASSYVGMGGELFF.

The rearrangement uses TRBV6-6 and TRBJ2-2; D ambiguous. The CDR3 has 13 residues. Trimming cost V 5 bases and J 0 bases, with 4 bases left between them. The germline CDR1 and CDR2 sequences are MNHNY and SVGAGI (reference sequence). CDR3 amino acids: CASSGANTGELFF. CDR3 bases: TGTGCCAGCAGTGGGGCGAACACCGGGGAGCTGTTTTTT.

This clone has just a few counts. The J gene is TRBJ2-4, the V gene TRBV5-1; a weak D match, TRBD1 (5 bases). This CDR3 has 13 amino acids. Per the germline V gene, CDR1 is SGHRS and CDR2 is YFSETQ. The V end was cut by 0 bases, the J end by 9 bases, with 10 bases between. This chain's CDR3 is CASSLELGAIQYF. The CDR3 DNA sequence: TGCGCCAGCAGCTTGGAATTAGGGGCCATTCAGTACTTC.

The chain combines TRBV9 with TRBJ2-2; 8 bases are a match to TRBD2. The V segment lost 1 base and the J segment 4 bases; nucleotides outside the gene matches: 6. The CDR3 is 16 residues long. CDR1 is SGDLS, CDR2 YYNGEE, per germline. The CDR3 region is CASSVMSGSGTGELFF. As DNA, the CDR3 is TGTGCCAGCAGCGTAATGAGCGGGAGTGGCACCGGGGAGCTGTTTTTT. Using reference TRBV9 and TRBJ2-2 for the parts outside the CDR3, the full variable domain is DSGVTQTPKHLITATGQRVTLRCSPRSGDLSVYWYQQSLDQGLQFLIQYYNGEERAKGNILERFSAQQFPDLHSELNLSSLELGDSALYFCASSVMSGSGTGELFFGEGSRLTVL.

The V gene is TRBV19, the J gene TRBJ2-3; TRBD2 aligns across 10 bases. V shed 3 bases and J 1 base; nucleotides not matched to a gene: 4. The CDR3 sequence is 16 residues long. Germline V gene lookup returns CDR1 LNHDA and CDR2 SQIVND (reference sequence). The CDR3 DNA reads as TGTGCCAGTAGTATGGTAGCGGGGGGAGGCACAGATACGCAGTATTTT. Residues: CASSMVAGGGTDTQYF.

The chain joins TRBV4-3 to TRBJ1-2; 9 bases map to TRBD1. This CDR3 contains 16 residues. CDR1 is LGHNA, CDR2 YSLEER, per germline. After removal of 0 bases from V and 6 bases from J, the junction contained 8 bases not matched to a gene. The CDR3 sequence is CASSQDLGQGIHGYTF. CDR3 DNA: TGCGCCAGCAGCCAAGACTTAGGACAGGGGATACATGGCTACACCTTC.